This T cell receptor beta chain is from a study of T cell repertoires in cytomegalovirus infection. This CDR3 spans 14 amino acids. CDR1 and CDR2 from the germline V gene are SGHTA and FQGNSA. V was shortened by 5 bases and J by 5 bases, with 15 bases between the two germline ends. MiXCR, applied by TCRdb to the reads, yields one record per CDR3 protein. The table has hundreds of thousands of distinct CDR3 sequences, around 32% seen once. Ten or more counts support this clonotype. What it binds is unknown. This TCR derives from a human donor in good health (CMV status not recorded). Some clones in this sample may be carry-over from other donors' samples. The sequencing here drew on cultured PBMCs, taken from culture after CMV antigen stimulation. The gene calls are TRBV7-2 and TRBJ2-5; D uncertain. The CDR3 nucleotides are TGTGCCAGCAGCCCCCGTAGGGCAAGTGAGACCCAGTACTTC. Its translation: CASSPRRASETQYF.